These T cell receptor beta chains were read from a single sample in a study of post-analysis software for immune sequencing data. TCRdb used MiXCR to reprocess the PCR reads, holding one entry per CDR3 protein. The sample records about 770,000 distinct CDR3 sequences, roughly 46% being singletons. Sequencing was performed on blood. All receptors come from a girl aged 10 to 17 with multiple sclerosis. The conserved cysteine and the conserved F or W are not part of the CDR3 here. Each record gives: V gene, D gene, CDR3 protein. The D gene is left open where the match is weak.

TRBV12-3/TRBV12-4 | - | ASSPTPLGTTTQY
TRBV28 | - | ASSLVSTGYEQY
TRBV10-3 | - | AISEGRDPYNEQF
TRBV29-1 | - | SVELPGADYEQY
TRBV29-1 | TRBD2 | SVEDQAGGLHDEQY
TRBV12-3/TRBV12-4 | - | ASSLVPDSLYGYT
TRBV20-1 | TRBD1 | SATAGTGGQETQY
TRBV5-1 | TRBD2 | ASSPGGNSGRAYEQY
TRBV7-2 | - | ASTPTLQEQF
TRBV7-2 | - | ASSSGWGQETQY
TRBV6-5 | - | ASIGGVVTEAF
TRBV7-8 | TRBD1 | ASTSGQKTYGYT
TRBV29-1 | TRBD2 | SAQKSGSGNEQY
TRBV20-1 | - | SARRRESLYEQY
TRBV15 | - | ATSNPGAFRGIQY
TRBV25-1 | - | ASSEMINYGYT
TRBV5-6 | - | ASSLSAREHGYT
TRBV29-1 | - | SAHYNEQF
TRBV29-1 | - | SVARDPYGYT
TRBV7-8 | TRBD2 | ASSPESGATSGSNLYEQY
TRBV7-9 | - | ASSPGRASKDTQY
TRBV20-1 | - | SAAQTSTGANVLT
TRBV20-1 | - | SARTNYNEQF
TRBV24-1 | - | ATSDPPRGLSYEQY
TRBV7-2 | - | ASSFTKFYEQY
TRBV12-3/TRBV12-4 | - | ASSPGAGQMSHSNQPQH
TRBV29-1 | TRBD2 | SVEQGLAGVGDEQF
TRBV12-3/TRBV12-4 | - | ASTKLGTYNEQF
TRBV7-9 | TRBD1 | AGEQGSNEKLF
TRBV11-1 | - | ASSEGQAHEQF
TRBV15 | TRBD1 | ATSRTGTAQETQY
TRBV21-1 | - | ASSKRVLGSYRDEQF
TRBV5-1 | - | ASRTQEADTQY
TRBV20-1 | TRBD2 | SARDRALAGAPDTQY
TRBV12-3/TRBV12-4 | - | ASSLLSSDTQY
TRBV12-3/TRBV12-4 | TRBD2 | ASREGGGSYEQY
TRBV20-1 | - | SATQGGPYEQY
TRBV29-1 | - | SVGRTLQTKDQY
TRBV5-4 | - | ASSFGREETQY